What follows describes a single T cell receptor (beta chain). Its specificity is not known. The sample comes from a study of T cell responses to AZD1222 COVID-19 vaccine. Repertoires were generated with immunoSEQ multiplex PCR, while TCRdb's copy carries only in-frame clones and drops some. This repertoire shows some 120,000 clones, 89% found once; its top ten account for approximately 9.4%. Study observations and caveats: Unmutated regions of variants are reportedly targeted by nearly half of spike-specific TCRs. Among the donors, most were white British and more were female, and clonal diversity was possibly underestimated. Seropositive at baseline were only a handful of AZD1222 recipients.

V was trimmed by 7 bases and J by 1 base, leaving 7 bases between them. The CDR3 covers 12 residues. Germline assignment: CDR1 LNHDA and CDR2 SQIVND (reference sequence). Doses given second, at about 4 or about 12 weeks, were pooled. Specimen: peripheral blood, collected 28 days after the second AZD1222 dose. V and J are TRBV19 and TRBJ1-1, with D uncertain. This receptor was taken from an adult who received the AZD1222 COVID-19 vaccine. The CDR3 is CASNGPNTEAFF. CDR3 nucleotide sequence: TGTGCCAGTAACGGCCCGAACACTGAAGCTTTCTTT.